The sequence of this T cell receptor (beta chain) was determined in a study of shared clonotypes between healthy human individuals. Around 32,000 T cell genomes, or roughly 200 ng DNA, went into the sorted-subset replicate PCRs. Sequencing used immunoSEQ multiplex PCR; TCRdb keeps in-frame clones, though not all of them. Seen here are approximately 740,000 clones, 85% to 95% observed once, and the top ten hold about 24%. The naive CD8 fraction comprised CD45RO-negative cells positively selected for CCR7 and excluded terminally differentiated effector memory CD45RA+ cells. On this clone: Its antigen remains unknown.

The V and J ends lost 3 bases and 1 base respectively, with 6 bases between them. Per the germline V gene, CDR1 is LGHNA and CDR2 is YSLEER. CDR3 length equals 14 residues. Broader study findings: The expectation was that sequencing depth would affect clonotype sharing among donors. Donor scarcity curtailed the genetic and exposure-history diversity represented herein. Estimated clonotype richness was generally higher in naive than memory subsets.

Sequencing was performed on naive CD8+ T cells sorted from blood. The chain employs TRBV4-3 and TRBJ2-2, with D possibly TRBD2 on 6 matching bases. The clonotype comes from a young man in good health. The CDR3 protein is CASSQEGNTGELFF. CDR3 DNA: TGCGCCAGCAGCCAGGAGGGGAACACCGGGGAGCTGTTTTTT.